Included here is one T cell receptor (beta chain) sequence, with context. Its antigen is unknown. With a J-beta primer mix and a sample-barcoded 5' primer, a second PCR ran about 6 to 11 cycles. Via MiXCR, TCRdb re-called the 5' RACE reads, giving one row per CDR3 protein. The sample lists hundreds of thousands of distinct CDR3 sequences, around half occurring once. This sample stems from a study of blood T cells in healthy people across ages. Study findings and constraints: TCR beta diversity, measured per million T cells, fell in a roughly linear way with age. The diversity estimates, figures obtained from one million T cells, were considered underestimates.

Germline V lookup: CDR1 DFQATT, CDR2 SNEGSKA (reference sequence). The CDR3 extends over 15 amino acids. V trimming: 3 bases; J trimming: 0 bases; junction bases outside the gene matches: 4. The rearrangement joins TRBV20-1 to TRBJ2-3; 9 nucleotides align to TRBD2. Sequenced input: blood. The sequence was collected from a woman aged 60-70 years in good health. CDR3 residues: CSARAAGGSTDTQYF. The CDR3 nucleotides are TGCAGTGCTAGGGCAGCGGGAGGAAGCACAGATACGCAGTATTTT.